Listed here is a single T cell receptor beta chain. This specimen comes from a study of T cells in Graves' hyperthyroidism and ophthalmopathy. RNA transcripts gave rise to amplified TCR beta CDR3 regions. First-round RT-PCR of the TCR CDR3 relied on the HTBI primer set. MiXCR, run by TCRdb on the multiplex PCR reads, gives a single entry per CDR3 protein. The repertoire holds around 530,000 distinct CDR3 sequences, roughly a sixth seen once, with approximately 15% in the top ten. The CDR3 is 15 residues long. The V and J ends lost 3 bases and 0 bases respectively, with 8 bases between them. A Clinical Activity Score of at least 3, a NOSPECS grade of at least 4 and a duration under 3 months were recorded in the ophthalmopathy patients.

The sequencing sample was made of blood. This clonotype originated in a woman aged 18-29 years with Graves' ophthalmopathy. The chain combines TRBV12-3 or TRBV12-4 with TRBJ2-2; weak D call: TRBD1 (5 bases). CDR3 coding DNA: TGTGCCAGCAGTTTTGAAGGGGCGAACACCGGGGAGCTGTTTTTT. Residues: CASSFEGANTGELFF.